These 9 T cell receptor beta chains were sequenced from one sample in a study of somatic mutations in cytotoxic T cells in rheumatoid arthritis. Some clones are missing from TCRdb's copy, which holds only in-frame ones; the method was immunoSEQ multiplex PCR. In the table there are more than 6,000 clones, approximately 70% of which are singletons. The material sequenced was CD8+ T cells sorted from blood. The source of these receptors is a man aged 35 to 55 in good health.

A few counts support this clone. The chain employs TRBV7-9 and TRBJ1-6; 11 positions agree with TRBD1. The CDR3 contains 16 residues. CDR1 and CDR2 from the germline V gene are SEHNR and FQNEAQ (reference sequence). V was pared by 5 bases and J by 7 bases, with 7 bases of the junction left unmatched. Here the CDR3 reads CASSRWDRGYNSPLHF. CDR3 bases: TGTGCCAGCAGCCGATGGGACAGGGGGTACAATTCACCCCTCCACTTT.

This chain links TRBV4-1 with TRBJ2-2; D is possibly TRBD1 or TRBD2 (5 bases each). This CDR3 has 16 residues. Germline V gene data show CDR1 as MGHRA and CDR2 as YSYEKL. V was clipped by 1 base and J by 3 bases, with 12 bases between them. DNA of the CDR3: TGCGCCAGCAGCCAAGTCGGGCAGGGACACACCGGGGAGCTGTTTTTT. This translates into CASSQVGQGHTGELFF.

The V gene is TRBV2, the J gene TRBJ2-1; D remains ambiguous. Germline CDR1 and CDR2: SNHLY and FYNNEI. The CDR3 totals 10 residues. Deletions cut 6 bases from V and 4 bases from J, with 1 base between. The CDR3 reads CASRYNEQFF. For the CDR3, the DNA is TGTGCCAGCAGATACAATGAGCAGTTCTTC. Looking up the rest from reference TRBV2 and TRBJ2-1 gives the full variable domain: EPEVTQTPSHQVTQMGQEVILRCVPISNHLYFYWYRQILGQKVEFLVSFYNNEISEKSEIFDDQFSVERPDGSNFTLKIRSTKLEDSAMYFCASRYNEQFFGPGTRLTVL.

The chain carries TRBV27 and TRBJ2-5; D is possibly TRBD1 (6 bases). With the DNA end fitting TRBJ2-7 better, the J assignment may be wrong. CDR1 and CDR2 (germline): MNHEY, SMNVEV (reference sequence). This CDR3 region has 14 residues. CDR3 in DNA: TGTGCCAGCAGTCAAAGGGACACCAGCTACGAGCAGTACTTC. This gives the protein CASSQRDTSYEQYF.

This clone occurred a few times. This chain uses TRBV19 with TRBJ2-7, with 10 positions matching TRBD2. V lost 3 bases, J lost 6 bases, and 11 bases stayed unmatched. The CDR3 is 16 residues long. CDR1 is LNHDA and CDR2 is SQIVND in the germline V gene (reference sequence). CDR3 in DNA: TGTGCCAGTAGTATGGTCGGTCTAGCGGGAGTCTCCGAGCAGTACTTC. Residues: CASSMVGLAGVSEQYF.

V gene TRBV6-1 combines with J gene TRBJ2-7; possibly TRBD2 for D (5 bases). This CDR3 contains 13 residues. V was trimmed by 2 bases and J by 0 bases, leaving 5 bases between them. CDR1 MNHNS and CDR2 SASEGT come from the germline V gene. The CDR3 sequence: CASSESGSYEQYF. The CDR3 DNA reads as TGTGCCAGCAGTGAAAGCGGCTCCTACGAGCAGTACTTC.

The CDR3 here is CASSQGALVEKLFF. The DNA for the CDR3 is TGTGCCAGCAGCCAAGGGGCACTAGTCGAAAAACTGTTTTTT. This sequence joins TRBV4-2 and TRBJ1-4, with D unclear. Germline V gene sequence: CDR1 LGHNA, CDR2 YNFKEQ. Trimming took off 1 base at V and 8 bases at J, with 11 bases between the two ends. The CDR3 loop spans 14 amino acids.

The V gene is TRBV27, the J gene TRBJ2-1, with 7 bases that match TRBD2. The CDR3 has 16 amino acids. Germline V gene sequence: CDR1 MNHEY, CDR2 SMNVEV (reference sequence). Trimming at V came to 5 bases and at J to 5 bases, leaving 12 bases not matched to a gene. The CDR3 region is CASSATPSGQNNEQFF. The CDR3, as DNA: TGTGCCAGCAGTGCGACTCCTAGCGGACAAAACAATGAGCAGTTCTTC.

The chain has TRBV15 and TRBJ1-1; no reliable D call. The CDR3 totals 14 residues. Germline CDR1 LNHNV, CDR2 YYDKDF (reference sequence). The V end was cut by 7 bases, the J end by 1 base, with 13 bases between. CDR3 region: CATIHTQWNTEAFF. In DNA form, the CDR3 reads TGTGCCACCATTCATACCCAATGGAACACTGAAGCTTTCTTT.